The clone carrying this TCR beta chain was seen a handful of times. This sample was included in a study of blood T cells in healthy people across ages. Next came a second PCR, run for about 7 to 12 cycles, which used a sample-barcoded 5' primer along with a J-beta primer mix. MiXCR, run by TCRdb on the 5' RACE reads, gives a single entry per CDR3 protein. The profile shows 1.5 million to 2 million distinct CDR3 sequences, approximately 30% of them singletons. The CDR3 sequence is 14 residues long. CDR1 and CDR2 (germline): SGHNT, YENEEA. Trimming took 1 base from V and 0 from J, leaving 6 bases between them.

The genes are TRBV11-3 and TRBJ2-5; D unclear. The receptor was isolated from a woman aged 25 to 45 in good health. Material: blood. The CDR3 DNA follows: TGTGCCAGCAGCTTAGCTGACAACCAAGAGACCCAGTACTTC. Protein sequence: CASSLADNQETQYF.